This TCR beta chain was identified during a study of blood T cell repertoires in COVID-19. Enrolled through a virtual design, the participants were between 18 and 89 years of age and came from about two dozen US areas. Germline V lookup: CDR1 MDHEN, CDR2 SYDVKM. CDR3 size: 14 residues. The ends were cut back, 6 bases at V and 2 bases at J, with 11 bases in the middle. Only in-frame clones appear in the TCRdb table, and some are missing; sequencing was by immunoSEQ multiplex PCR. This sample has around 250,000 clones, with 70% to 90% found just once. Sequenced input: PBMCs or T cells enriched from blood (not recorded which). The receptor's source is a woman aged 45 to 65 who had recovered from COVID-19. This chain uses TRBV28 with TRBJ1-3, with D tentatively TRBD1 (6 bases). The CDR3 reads CASRPGQPGNTIYF. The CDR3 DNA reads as TGTGCCAGCAGACCAGGACAGCCTGGAAACACCATATATTTT.